The 11 T cell receptor beta chains presented below share a single source sample, sequenced in a study of molecular identifiers for immune sequencing clone quantification. One entry per CDR3 protein results from TCRdb running MiXCR on the PCR reads. Of 550,000 to 750,000 distinct CDR3 sequences detected, 20% appear once; the ten largest clones hold roughly 0.83%. The sample comprised naive CD8+ T cells from blood, with Jurkat cell RNA spiked in. Subset denoted: FACS-sorted CD8+CD4-CCR7+CD45RA+ naive T cells. The receptors stem from a human donor in good health. Some libraries in this study had Jurkat cell RNA spiked in.

As regards this clonotype: Just one base apart from a much larger clone, this may be a read error. The genes are TRBV6-2 or TRBV6-3 and TRBJ1-5, with D possibly matching TRBD1 (5 bases). The CDR3 extends over 16 amino acids. Per the germline V gene, CDR1 is MNHEY and CDR2 is SVGEGT. The CDR3 region has the DNA TGTGCCAGCAGTTACTCGACGGGGGACGGAAATCAGCCCCGGCATTTT. This encodes CASSYSTGDGNQPRHF.

This clonotype was counted a few times. The rearrangement links TRBV20-1 to TRBJ2-1; TRBD1 agrees at 8 bases. V was pared by 0 bases and J by 6 bases, with 7 bases of the junction left unmatched. This CDR3 spans 15 amino acids. CDR1 DFQATT and CDR2 SNEGSKA come from the germline V gene (reference sequence). In nucleotides, the CDR3 is TGCAGTGCTAGAGATCGGCAGGGGGCGATCAATGAGCAGTTCTTC. Protein: CSARDRQGAINEQFF.

With respect to this clonotype: Possible read error: a much larger clone is one base away. The rearrangement joins TRBV3-1 to TRBJ2-7; TRBD2 is a possible D gene (5 bases). This CDR3 contains 14 residues. Germline values: CDR1 LGHDT, CDR2 YNNKEL (reference sequence). V was cut by 6 bases and J by 2 bases, with 14 bases left in between. In DNA, the CDR3 is TGTGCCAGCAGTCGCAGGATGAGGGCCTACGAGCAGTACTTC. It is translated as CASSRRMRAYEQYF.

This clonotype appeared many times. The chain recombines TRBV24-1 with TRBJ2-7; D is perhaps TRBD2 (5 bases). Germline CDR1 and CDR2: KGHDR and SFDVKD. V lost 7 bases to trimming and J lost 0 bases, with 9 bases between them. The CDR3 length is 13 residues. Here the CDR3 DNA reads TGTGCCACCAGCTTAGGGAGCTCCTACGAGCAGTACTTC. Translated, it gives CATSLGSSYEQYF.

In its sample, this clonotype was seen many times. This chain uses TRBV18 with TRBJ1-1, with D possibly TRBD1 on 6 matching bases. V was shortened by 4 bases and J by 3 bases, with 9 bases between the two germline ends. Germline V gene lookup returns CDR1 KGHSH and CDR2 LQKENI. The CDR3 has 13 residues. CDR3 bases: TGTGCCAGCTCACTGGACAGTTACACTGAAGCTTTCTTT. This codes for CASSLDSYTEAFF.

The CDR3 reads CASTLGTPDTQYF. In DNA, the CDR3 is TGTGCCAGCACCCTCGGGACCCCAGATACGCAGTATTTT. The J gene is TRBJ2-3, the V gene TRBV19; D may correspond to TRBD1 or TRBD2 (5 bases each). Germline V gives CDR1 LNHDA, CDR2 SQIVND (reference sequence). The CDR3 is 13 residues long. Trimming cost V 9 bases and J 4 bases, with 14 bases left between them.

This clonotype was found a few times. The J gene is TRBJ2-3, the V gene TRBV11-2; TRBD2 is a possible D gene (5 bases). The CDR3 loop spans 13 amino acids. Trimming took off 5 bases at V and 2 bases at J, with 8 bases between the two ends. Germline V CDR1 and CDR2: SGHAT, FQNNGV. The CDR3 DNA sequence: TGTGCCAGCAGCGCGGGCACCACAGATACGCAGTATTTT. Residues: CASSAGTTDTQYF.

This clonotype came up a few times. The chain links TRBV19 to TRBJ2-7; D gene uncertain. Per the germline V gene, CDR1 is LNHDA and CDR2 is SQIVND (reference sequence). The CDR3 spans 12 residues. V lost 0 bases, J lost 5 bases, and 5 bases lay in between. The CDR3 coding sequence is TGTGCCAGTAGTATAGATCCTGACGAGCAGTACTTC. This sequence encodes CASSIDPDEQYF.

This clonotype was counted at least ten times. The chain carries TRBV29-1 and TRBJ2-3, with 7 bases fitting TRBD1. J was trimmed by 4 bases and V by 7 bases; bases with no gene match: 5. The CDR3 contains 12 residues. Germline CDR1 SQVTM, CDR2 ANQGSEA. The chain's CDR3 is CSAITGADTQYF. The CDR3 DNA follows: TGCAGCGCCATCACAGGGGCAGATACGCAGTATTTT.

This clonotype was seen ten or more times. The chain is built from TRBV27 and TRBJ2-3; 7 positions agree with TRBD2. The CDR3 has 15 amino acids. Trimming took 2 bases from V and 8 from J; bases not matched to a gene: 10. CDR1 and CDR2 (germline): MNHEY, SMNVEV (reference sequence). The CDR3 coding sequence is TGTGCCAGCAGTTTACTAGCGGCTCGAGAAGGTACGCAGTATTTT. It encodes CASSLLAAREGTQYF.

Comment on this clonotype: Being one base from a much bigger clone, this may be a read error. This chain joins TRBV29-1 and TRBJ2-1; D possibly corresponds to TRBD1 (6 bases). V lost 6 bases, J lost 2 bases, and 11 bases lay in between. Per the germline V gene, CDR1 is SQVTM and CDR2 is ANQGSEA. The CDR3 runs to 13 residues. The CDR3 nucleotides are TGCAGCGTCGACAAGGGGGCCTACAATGAGCAGTTCTTC. It is translated as CSVDKGAYNEQFF.